The 9 T cell receptor beta chains given below trace back to one sample, sequenced in a study of blood T cell repertoires in COVID-19. Measured with immunoSEQ multiplex PCR; TCRdb has only the in-frame clones, and not every one. The profile covers tens of thousands of clones, with around 86% appearing a single time and about 10% taken by the ten largest. Sequenced: peripheral blood. These receptors were collected from a human donor in a cohort sampled during active COVID-19.

This chain connects TRBV6-6 to TRBJ2-6, with a weak D call TRBD2 (5 bases). This CDR3 has 16 residues. Trimming left V 2 bases short and J 4 bases short, with 12 bases between. Germline CDR1 reads MNHNY; CDR2 reads SVGAGI (reference sequence). Here the CDR3 reads CASSYPTGIGANVLTF. The CDR3 coding sequence is TGTGCCAGCAGTTACCCCACCGGGATCGGGGCCAACGTCCTGACTTTC.

This rearrangement joins TRBV13 to TRBJ2-7, with TRBD1 as a possible D gene (5 bases). Germline V gene sequence: CDR1 PRHDT, CDR2 FYEKMQ (reference sequence). The CDR3 is 14 amino acids. The germline V and J ends were trimmed by 5 bases and 6 bases, with 17 bases remaining between them. CDR3 in amino acids: CASSPRALGGEQYF. The CDR3 bases are TGTGCCAGCAGCCCCAGGGCCTTGGGTGGCGAGCAGTACTTC.

This clone was picked up one time. As DNA, the CDR3 is TGTGCCAGCAGTGGAATACGCGGGCGCTCCTACGAGCAGTACTTC. Translating gives CASSGIRGRSYEQYF. The J gene is TRBJ2-7, the V gene TRBV28; the D gene is possibly TRBD2 (5 bases). Germline CDR1 reads MDHEN; CDR2 reads SYDVKM. Trimming took 5 bases from V and 0 from J, leaving 14 bases between them. CDR3 length equals 15 residues.

In nucleotides, the CDR3 is TGTGCCAGCAGCTGGACAGGGGGAAAGACTGAAGCTTTCTTT. It specifies CASSWTGGKTEAFF. The V call is TRBV7-9, the J call TRBJ1-1, with TRBD1 identical over 10 bases. The trim removed 4 bases at V and 5 bases at J, leaving 4 bases unmatched. The germline gives CDR1 SEHNR, CDR2 FQNEAQ (reference sequence). The CDR3 is 14 amino acids.

A remark on this clone: Sequence at one end of the junction differs from germline and may be a read error. V usage is TRBV11-3 and J usage is TRBJ1-3; 8 positions match TRBD1. This CDR3 is 15 amino acids long. Germline V gene lookup returns CDR1 SGHNT and CDR2 YENEEA. CDR3 DNA: TGTGCCAGCAGCCTAGACAGGGGCTCTGGAAACACCATATATTTT. Amino acids: CASSLDRGSGNTIYF. Variable domain in full (rest from reference TRBV11-3 and TRBJ1-3): EAGVVQSPRYKIIEKKQPVAFWCNPISGHNTLYWYLQNLGQGPELLIRYENEEAVDDSQLPKDRFSAERLKGVDSTLKIQPAELGDSAVYLCASSLDRGSGNTIYFGEGSWLTVV.

The rearrangement uses TRBV20-1 and TRBJ2-7; D may be TRBD2 (6 bases). Germline V gives CDR1 DFQATT, CDR2 SNEGSKA (reference sequence). Trimming shortened V by 1 base and J by 6 bases, and 7 bases separated the two germline ends. This CDR3 region has 11 residues. The CDR3: CSARGGVEQYF. The CDR3 nucleotides read TGCAGTGCTAGAGGGGGGGTCGAGCAGTACTTC.

This clone came up a few times. The chain combines TRBV27 with TRBJ1-2, with D maybe TRBD1 (5 bases). There are 14 residues in the CDR3. In germline, CDR1 is MNHEY, CDR2 SMNVEV (reference sequence). The V and J ends lost 0 bases and 7 bases respectively, with 12 bases between them. CDR3 protein: CASSLSLGGGGYTF. In nucleotides, the CDR3 is TGTGCCAGCAGTTTATCGCTTGGGGGGGGTGGCTACACCTTC.

This rearrangement joins TRBV3-1 (or the pseudogene TRBV3-2) to TRBJ2-2; 9 bases match TRBD1. CDR3 length equals 16 residues. The V gene's germline CDR1 is LGHDT and CDR2 YNNKEL (reference sequence). After removal of 0 bases from V and 7 bases from J, the junction contained 6 bases not matched to a gene. The CDR3 bases are TGTGCCAGCAGCCAAGATCCGGGACAGGGTCACGGGGAGCTGTTTTTT. Its protein is CASSQDPGQGHGELFF.

The J gene is TRBJ1-2, the V gene TRBV30, with 8 bases identical to TRBD1. The germline V gene has CDR1 GTSNPN and CDR2 SVGIG (reference sequence). CDR3 length: 10 residues. The CDR3 here is CVQGVHGYTF. Written as DNA, the CDR3 is TGTGTACAGGGGGTCCATGGCTACACCTTC.